The text below deals with one T cell receptor beta chain. What it binds is not known. This entry comes from a study of T cell clones after liver transplantation. Germline V gene sequence: CDR1 SGHVS, CDR2 FQNEAQ. The CDR3 has 16 residues. The J segment lost 0 bases and the V segment lost 3 bases, leaving 7 bases of the junction unmatched. Study-level points and caveats: A significant post-transplant drop in circulating graft-donor-reactive CD4 TCRbeta sequences occurred in most of the 8 subjects. Post-transplant time points were not standardized, so conclusions are preliminary.

Assay: immunoSEQ multiplex PCR; the TCRdb copy retains only in-frame clones and omits some. Altogether about 85,000 clones are present, about 84% being singletons, with the ten largest covering about 0.52%. The gene calls are TRBV7-8 and TRBJ1-2; 7 positions match TRBD1. Sequenced material: CD4+ T cells from blood, taken 46 months after liver transplant. The sequence was obtained from a human patient who received a liver transplant. Certain T cells may be donor cells from the graft. The CDR3 is CASSLTRGPTNYGYTF. The CDR3 nucleotides read TGTGCCAGCAGCTTGACGAGGGGGCCTACTAACTATGGCTACACCTTC.